Presented here are 23 T cell receptor beta chains from one specimen sequenced in a study of glioma-infiltrating T cells after dendritic cell vaccination. This sample's time point: after dendritic cell vaccination, including at tumor progression/relapse. Here immunoSEQ multiplex PCR was the method, and the copy in TCRdb shows in-frame clones only, minus some. Counted here are 100,000 or so clones, roughly 89% occurring once; the ten biggest clones make up 2.7%. Sequenced here: blood, sampled after dendritic cell vaccination. Receptors were obtained from a human donor with glioblastoma.

CDR3 amino acids: CAWSSNRVDYGYTF. The CDR3 nucleotides are TGTGCCTGGAGTAGTAACAGGGTTGACTATGGCTACACCTTC. The chain recombines TRBV30 with TRBJ1-2, with D tentatively TRBD1 (6 bases). Looked up from germline, CDR1 is GTSNPN and CDR2 is SVGIG (reference sequence). Trimming pared 2 bases from V and 3 bases from J, leaving 13 bases between. The CDR3 covers 14 residues.

The rearrangement joins TRBV18 to TRBJ1-4; D not resolved. The CDR3 has 11 residues. V lost 4 bases, J lost 8 bases, and 5 bases lay in between. Germline-derived CDR1 and CDR2 are KGHSH and LQKENI. CDR3: CASSQEEKLFF. DNA of the CDR3: TGTGCCAGCTCACAAGAGGAAAAACTGTTTTTT.

This clone was seen more than once but under ten times. The genes are TRBV10-3 and TRBJ1-6, with D perhaps matching TRBD1 (5 bases). Germline CDR1 ENHRY, CDR2 SYGVKD. The germline V and J ends were trimmed by 10 bases and 8 bases, with 15 bases remaining between them. There are 13 residues in the CDR3. CDR3 amino acids: CATTQGLDSPLHF. CDR3 DNA: TGTGCCACCACCCAGGGTCTGGATTCACCCCTCCACTTT.

The rearrangement joins TRBV5-5 to TRBJ1-4; TRBD1 agrees at 10 bases. Germline assignment: CDR1 SGHKS and CDR2 YYEKEE (reference sequence). This CDR3 region has 16 residues. J lost 8 bases, V lost 3 bases, and 10 bases had no gene match. The CDR3 region has the DNA TGTGCCAGCAGCTCCGATGCGCGGACAGGGGGAGAAAAACTGTTTTTT. It codes for CASSSDARTGGEKLFF. Together with reference TRBV5-5 and TRBJ1-4, the CDR3 gives the full variable domain: DAGVTQSPTHLIKTRGQQVTLRCSPISGHKSVSWYQQVLGQGPQFIFQYYEKEERGRGNFPDRFSARQFPNYSSELNVNALLLGDSALYLCASSSDARTGGEKLFFGSGTQLSVL.

The chain links TRBV2 to TRBJ2-3; 10 positions agree with TRBD1. CDR1 and CDR2 from the germline V gene are SNHLY and FYNNEI. The CDR3 extends over 18 amino acids. With 0 bases clipped from V and 6 bases from J, the junction kept 12 bases outside the gene matches. The CDR3 sequence is CASSEAVLNMGQGDTQYF. CDR3 DNA: TGTGCCAGCAGTGAAGCGGTGCTAAACATGGGACAGGGGGATACGCAGTATTTT.

This chain uses TRBV7-3 with TRBJ2-1, with 7 bases that match TRBD1. The J segment lost 2 bases and the V segment lost 5 bases, leaving 6 bases of the junction unmatched. The CDR3 spans 15 residues. CDR1 is SGHTA, CDR2 FQGTGA, per germline. The CDR3 DNA reads as TGTGCCAGCAGCATAAGACAGGGCACCTACAATGAGCAGTTCTTC. Amino acids: CASSIRQGTYNEQFF.

This clone was detected only a few times. The chain has TRBV5-6 and TRBJ1-2; maybe TRBD1 (5 bases). V was clipped by 0 bases and J by 6 bases, with 18 bases between them. This CDR3 is built from 16 residues. Germline V CDR1 and CDR2: SGHDT, YYEEEE. The chain's CDR3 is CASSLVRRGIFDGYTF. The CDR3 nucleotides read TGTGCCAGCAGCTTGGTGCGGAGGGGTATCTTTGATGGCTACACCTTC.

The chain combines TRBV7-8 with TRBJ2-2; maybe TRBD1 (5 bases). The CDR3 is made up of 16 amino acids. Germline V gene lookup returns CDR1 SGHVS and CDR2 FQNEAQ. Trimming left V 2 bases short and J 0 bases short, with 10 bases between. The CDR3 DNA follows: TGTGCCAGCAGCTTACGAGGCAGGGCGAACACCGGGGAGCTGTTTTTT. It translates to CASSLRGRANTGELFF.

On this clone: Other nucleotide sequences in the sample specify the same CDR3. The chain couples TRBV1 to TRBJ1-6. TRBV1 is termed a pseudogene. The CDR3 extends over 16 amino acids. CDR3 in amino acids: CTSSQGPSSYNSPLHF. The CDR3 DNA is TGCACCAGCAGCCAAGGGCCTAGCTCCTATAATTCACCCCTCCACTTT.

The chain joins TRBV6-6 to TRBJ2-2; 9 bases are shared with TRBD1. CDR1 is MNHNY, CDR2 SVGAGI, per germline (reference sequence). The V gene end was trimmed by 8 bases and the J gene end by 5 bases; junction bases not matched to a gene: 9. This CDR3 has 15 residues. This CDR3 is CASRTYRGRTGELFF. Written as DNA, the CDR3 is TGTGCCAGCCGGACTTACAGGGGGCGAACCGGGGAGCTGTTTTTT.

V is TRBV4-1 and J is TRBJ2-5; 7 bases align to TRBD1. Germline V gene sequence: CDR1 MGHRA, CDR2 YSYEKL. With 4 bases clipped from V and 1 base from J, the junction kept 9 bases outside the gene matches. The CDR3 is 16 amino acids. CDR3 nucleotide sequence: TGCGCCAGCAGCCCAACTAGGGGGCCCTTCCAAGAGACCCAGTACTTC. This translates into CASSPTRGPFQETQYF.

The chain couples TRBV28 to TRBJ1-2; weak D call: TRBD1 (5 bases). The V gene's germline CDR1 is MDHEN and CDR2 SYDVKM. The CDR3 is 15 amino acids. V gave up 7 bases and J gave up 0 bases, with 15 bases separating them. The CDR3 protein is CASTQRQNSNYGYTF. Here the CDR3 DNA reads TGTGCCAGCACACAAAGACAGAATTCTAACTATGGCTACACCTTC.

The chain carries TRBV5-8 and TRBJ2-3, with 10 bases matching TRBD1. Germline CDR1 and CDR2: SGHTS and YDEGEE. Trimming cost V 3 bases and J 1 base; bases outside gene matches: 8. This CDR3 is 17 amino acids long. CDR3 loop: CASSSPGQGLGTDTQYF. CDR3 bases: TGTGCCAGCAGCTCCCCGGGACAGGGGCTGGGCACAGATACGCAGTATTTT.

The chain is built from TRBV2 and TRBJ1-6; D is unclear. The CDR3 spans 15 residues. CDR1 and CDR2 from the germline V gene are SNHLY and FYNNEI. V was pared by 6 bases and J by 9 bases, with 18 bases between. The CDR3 region has the DNA TGTGCCAGCAGAGACCAGCCCGGGATATCTTCACCCCTCCACTTT. Translating it yields CASRDQPGISSPLHF.

V usage is TRBV4-1 and J usage is TRBJ1-6, with 9 nucleotides matching TRBD1. CDR3 size: 15 residues. The germline V gene encodes CDR1 MGHRA and CDR2 YSYEKL. V was pared by 0 bases and J by 9 bases, with 3 bases of the junction left unmatched. CDR3 region: CASSQDRTGVSPLHF. Written as DNA, the CDR3 is TGCGCCAGCAGCCAAGATCGGACAGGGGTTTCACCCCTCCACTTT.

The V gene is TRBV5-1, the J gene TRBJ2-7; D is perhaps TRBD2 (6 bases). Trimming cost V 2 bases and J 3 bases, with 18 bases left between them. Germline values: CDR1 SGHRS, CDR2 YFSETQ. The CDR3 is 16 residues long. The CDR3 nucleotides are TGCGCCAGCAGCTTTGGGCATGGCGGGGCCGTCTACGAGCAGTACTTC. It codes for CASSFGHGGAVYEQYF.

The genes are TRBV2 and TRBJ2-7; D is possibly TRBD1 (5 bases). Trimming pared 8 bases from V and 4 bases from J, leaving 15 bases between. This CDR3 spans 13 amino acids. In germline, CDR1 is SNHLY, CDR2 FYNNEI. The CDR3 spells CASGQGIVYEQYF. The CDR3 coding sequence is TGTGCCAGCGGCCAGGGTATCGTGTACGAGCAGTACTTC.

CDR3 sequence reads: CASSLFRGGVSGELFF. The CDR3 region has the DNA TGTGCCAGCAGCTTGTTTCGAGGAGGGGTGTCCGGGGAGCTGTTTTTT. This sequence joins TRBV7-6 and TRBJ2-2; D might be TRBD2 (6 bases). The CDR3 sequence is 16 residues long. With 3 bases removed from V and 6 bases from J, the gap between germline ends came to 17 bases. Looked up from germline, CDR1 is SGHVS and CDR2 is FNYEAQ.

This chain uses TRBV28 with TRBJ2-7; 7 bases align to TRBD1. This CDR3 is 13 amino acids long. V was pared by 6 bases and J by 3 bases, with 5 bases of the junction left unmatched. Germline V gene lookup returns CDR1 MDHEN and CDR2 SYDVKM. The CDR3 reads CASSSAGGYEQYF. The CDR3 region has the DNA TGTGCCAGCAGCTCGGCAGGGGGCTACGAGCAGTACTTC. The complete variable domain, with remaining parts taken from reference TRBV28 and TRBJ2-7, reads DVKVTQSSRYLVKRTGEKVFLECVQDMDHENMFWYRQDPGLGLRLIYFSYDVKMKEKGDIPEGYSVSREKKERFSLILESASTNQTSMYLCASSSAGGYEQYFGPGTRLTVT.

The rearrangement joins TRBV6-5 to TRBJ2-1; a weak D match, TRBD2 (6 bases). The CDR3 runs 15 residues. CDR1 and CDR2 from the germline V gene are MNHEY and SVGAGI. The V end was cut by 2 bases, the J end by 1 base, with 9 bases between. DNA of the CDR3: TGTGCCAGCAGTTACGGCGGGACGTCCTACAATGAGCAGTTCTTC. Its translation is CASSYGGTSYNEQFF.

The rearrangement links TRBV2 to TRBJ2-3; 9 bases match TRBD2. V was clipped by 8 bases and J by 7 bases; unmatched bases: 16. From germline, CDR1 is SNHLY and CDR2 FYNNEI. This CDR3 has 16 residues. This CDR3 is CASSATSGPGGNTQYF. CDR3 nucleotides: TGTGCCAGCTCAGCGACTAGCGGCCCCGGAGGAAATACGCAGTATTTT. Using reference TRBV2 and TRBJ2-3 for the parts outside the CDR3, the full variable domain is EPEVTQTPSHQVTQMGQEVILRCVPISNHLYFYWYRQILGQKVEFLVSFYNNEISEKSEIFDDQFSVERPDGSNFTLKIRSTKLEDSAMYFCASSATSGPGGNTQYFGPGTRLTVL.

This rearrangement joins TRBV6-5 to TRBJ1-2; 7 bases line up with TRBD1. The junction had 3 bases not matched to a gene; V was cut back by 6 bases and J by 5 bases. There are 12 residues in the CDR3. CDR1 and CDR2 (germline): MNHEY, SVGAGI. The CDR3 sequence: CASSKQGYGYTF. The CDR3 nucleotides are TGTGCCAGCAGCAAACAGGGGTATGGCTACACCTTC.

The V and J genes are TRBV2 and TRBJ1-2; TRBD1 is a possible D gene (5 bases). Germline V gene data show CDR1 as SNHLY and CDR2 as FYNNEI. The CDR3 covers 14 residues. V gave up 5 bases and J gave up 2 bases, with 12 bases separating them. This chain's CDR3 is CASSQDTRNYGYTF. Written as DNA, the CDR3 is TGTGCCAGCAGTCAGGACACGCGAAACTATGGCTACACCTTC. Full variable domain (missing parts from reference TRBV2 and TRBJ1-2): EPEVTQTPSHQVTQMGQEVILRCVPISNHLYFYWYRQILGQKVEFLVSFYNNEISEKSEIFDDQFSVERPDGSNFTLKIRSTKLEDSAMYFCASSQDTRNYGYTFGSGTRLTVV.